These T cell receptor beta chains were read from a single sample in a study of T cells after yellow fever vaccination. A single record per CDR3 protein comes from TCRdb applying MiXCR to the 5' RACE reads. The repertoire holds hundreds of thousands of distinct CDR3 sequences, with approximately 3.9% as singletons. This sample comprised PBMCs, obtained on the day of the yellow fever booster vaccination. All receptors come from a man aged 18 to 30 who received the YFV17D yellow fever vaccine. Each CDR3 is given with its conserved first and last residue. A D gene is named only where the DNA matches it firmly. Clone size, where shown, is once, few, many, or a class for clones that have expanded.

>many|TRBJ2-7|TRBV5-1|-
CASSSDWGPYEQYF
TGCGCCAGCAGCTCCGACTGGGGCCCCTACGAGCAGTACTTC
>few|TRBJ2-3|TRBV4-1|-
CASSQELLLAHSTDTQYF
TGCGCCAGCAGCCAAGAGCTACTTCTAGCGCACAGCACAGATACGCAGTATTTT
>-|TRBJ1-4|TRBV5-1|-
CASSFGEENEKLFF
TGCGCCAGCAGCTTTGGAGAGGAGAATGAAAAACTGTTTTTT
>few|TRBJ1-2|TRBV15|-
CATSRETGYGYTF
TGTGCCACCAGCAGAGAAACAGGGTATGGCTACACCTTC
>-|TRBJ2-6|TRBV3-1|TRBD2
CASSSDGGAAGANVLTF
TGTGCCAGCAGCTCCGACGGGGGGGCCGCCGGGGCCAACGTCCTGACTTTC
>many|TRBJ2-1|TRBV5-8|TRBD1
CASVGQGWNEQFF
TGTGCCAGCGTAGGACAGGGGTGGAATGAGCAGTTCTTC
>many|TRBJ2-7|TRBV5-1|-
CASSLEGFSYEQYF
TGCGCCAGCAGCTTGGAGGGGTTCTCCTACGAGCAGTACTTC
>many|TRBJ2-1|TRBV4-3|TRBD2
CASSFSGGYEAKEQFF
TGCGCCAGCAGCTTTAGCGGGGGGTATGAAGCCAAAGAGCAGTTCTTC
>many|TRBJ1-2|TRBV5-1|-
CASSLGPGNYGYTF
TGCGCCAGCAGCTTGGGGCCAGGCAACTATGGCTACACCTTC
>many|TRBJ2-7|TRBV29-1|TRBD1
CSVVVAGGVYEQYF
TGCAGCGTTGTTGTGGCAGGGGGCGTCTACGAGCAGTACTTC
>many|TRBJ2-3|TRBV4-1|TRBD2
CASSQVPYTSGASDTQYF
TGCGCCAGCAGCCAAGTCCCATACACTAGCGGGGCCTCAGATACGCAGTATTTT
>few|TRBJ1-1|TRBV5-1|-
CASSTDPNTEAFF
TGCGCCAGCAGCACGGATCCGAACACTGAAGCTTTCTTT
>-|TRBJ2-1|TRBV6-2/TRBV6-3|TRBD1
CAILTGGYNEQFF
TGTGCCATCCTGACAGGGGGCTACAATGAGCAGTTCTTC
>-|TRBJ1-4|TRBV7-9|-
CASTFEGDPGKLFF
TGTGCCAGCACCTTCGAGGGGGACCCCGGAAAACTGTTTTTT
>-|TRBJ2-7|TRBV12-3/TRBV12-4|-
CASSDPGWAGEEQYF
TGTGCCAGCAGTGACCCCGGCTGGGCAGGGGAAGAGCAGTACTTC
>few|TRBJ2-6|TRBV5-1|TRBD1
CASSLTPGQGLSGANVLTF
TGCGCCAGCAGCTTGACGCCGGGACAGGGCCTATCTGGGGCCAACGTCCTGACTTTC
>many|TRBJ2-1|TRBV6-2/TRBV6-3|TRBD2
CASIPRGGANEQFF
TGTGCCAGCATCCCCCGCGGGGGGGCGAATGAGCAGTTCTTC